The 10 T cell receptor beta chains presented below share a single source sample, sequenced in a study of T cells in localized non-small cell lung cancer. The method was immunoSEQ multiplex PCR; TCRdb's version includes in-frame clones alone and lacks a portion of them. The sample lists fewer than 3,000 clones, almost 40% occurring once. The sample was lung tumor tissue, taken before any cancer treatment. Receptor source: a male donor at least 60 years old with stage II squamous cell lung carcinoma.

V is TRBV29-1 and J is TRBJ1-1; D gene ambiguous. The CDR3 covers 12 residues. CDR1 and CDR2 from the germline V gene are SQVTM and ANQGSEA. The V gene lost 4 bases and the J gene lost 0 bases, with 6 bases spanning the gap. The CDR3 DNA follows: TGCAGCGTTGCTTGGGTGAACACTGAAGCTTTCTTT. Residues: CSVAWVNTEAFF.

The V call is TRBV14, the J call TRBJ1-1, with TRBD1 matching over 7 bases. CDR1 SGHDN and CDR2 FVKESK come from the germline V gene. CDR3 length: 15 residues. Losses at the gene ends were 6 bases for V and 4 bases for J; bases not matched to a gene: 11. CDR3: CASRGLTGSGTEAFF. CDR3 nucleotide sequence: TGTGCCAGCAGGGGCCTGACAGGGTCGGGCACTGAAGCTTTCTTT.

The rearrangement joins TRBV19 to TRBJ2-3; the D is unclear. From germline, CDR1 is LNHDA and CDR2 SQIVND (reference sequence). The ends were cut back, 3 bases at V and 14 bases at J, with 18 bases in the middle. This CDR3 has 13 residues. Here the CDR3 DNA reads TGTGCCAGTAGTATTAACGGCATTCCAATGCCGTATTTT. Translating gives CASSINGIPMPYF.

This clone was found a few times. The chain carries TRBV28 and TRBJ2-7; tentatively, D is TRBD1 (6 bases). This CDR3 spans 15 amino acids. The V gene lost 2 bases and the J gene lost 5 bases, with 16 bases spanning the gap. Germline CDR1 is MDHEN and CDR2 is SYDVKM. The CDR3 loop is CASSLPYTGFHEQYF. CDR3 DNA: TGTGCCAGCAGTTTACCCTATACAGGGTTCCACGAGCAGTACTTC.

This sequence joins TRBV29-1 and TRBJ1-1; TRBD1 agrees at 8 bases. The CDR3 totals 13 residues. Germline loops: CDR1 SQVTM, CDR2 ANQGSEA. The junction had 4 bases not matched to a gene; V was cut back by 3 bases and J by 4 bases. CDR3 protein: CSVDGQGGTEAFF. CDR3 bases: TGCAGCGTTGATGGACAGGGCGGCACTGAAGCTTTCTTT. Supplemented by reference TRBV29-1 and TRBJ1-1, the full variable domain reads SAVISQKPSRDICQRGTSLTIQCQVDSQVTMMFWYRQQPGQSLTLIATANQGSEATYESGFVIDKFPISRPNLTFSTLTVSNMSPEDSSIYLCSVDGQGGTEAFFGQGTRLTVV.

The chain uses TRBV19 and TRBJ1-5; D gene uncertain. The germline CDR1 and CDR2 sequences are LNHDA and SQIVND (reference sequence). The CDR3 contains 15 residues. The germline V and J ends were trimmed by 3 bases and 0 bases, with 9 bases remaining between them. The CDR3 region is CASSIRHLSNQPQHF. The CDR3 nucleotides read TGTGCCAGTAGTATTCGACATCTTAGCAATCAGCCCCAGCATTTT.

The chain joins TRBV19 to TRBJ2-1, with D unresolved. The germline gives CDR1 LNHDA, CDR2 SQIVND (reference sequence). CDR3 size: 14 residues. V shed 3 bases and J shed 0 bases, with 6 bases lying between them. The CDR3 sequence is CASSIASSYNEQFF. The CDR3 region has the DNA TGTGCCAGTAGTATTGCCAGCTCCTACAATGAGCAGTTCTTC.

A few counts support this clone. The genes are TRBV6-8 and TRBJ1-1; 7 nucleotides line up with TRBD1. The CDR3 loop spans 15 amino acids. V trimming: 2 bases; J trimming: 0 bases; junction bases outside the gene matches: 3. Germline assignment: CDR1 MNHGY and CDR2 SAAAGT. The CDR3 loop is CASSYAGGMNTEAFF. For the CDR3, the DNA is TGTGCCAGCAGTTACGCAGGGGGGATGAACACTGAAGCTTTCTTT.

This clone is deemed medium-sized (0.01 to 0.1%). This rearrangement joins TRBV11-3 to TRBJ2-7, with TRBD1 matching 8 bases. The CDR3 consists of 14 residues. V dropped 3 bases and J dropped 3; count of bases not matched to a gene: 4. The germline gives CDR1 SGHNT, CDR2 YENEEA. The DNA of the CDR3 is TGTGCCAGCAGCTTTACAGGGGGGAACTACGAGCAGTACTTC. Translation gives CASSFTGGNYEQYF.

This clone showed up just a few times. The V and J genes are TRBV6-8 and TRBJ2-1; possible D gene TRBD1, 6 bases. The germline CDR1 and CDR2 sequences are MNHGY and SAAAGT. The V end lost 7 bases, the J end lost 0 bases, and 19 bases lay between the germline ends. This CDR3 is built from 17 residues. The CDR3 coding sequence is TGTGCCAGCAAGGGCAGGGGCCCCGTTCCCTCCTACAATGAGCAGTTCTTC. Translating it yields CASKGRGPVPSYNEQFF.